This T cell receptor (beta chain) stems from a study of shared clonotypes between healthy human individuals. A single count supports this clone. CD45RO-negative, CCR7-selected cells formed the naive CD8 fraction, which excluded terminally differentiated effector memory CD45RA+ cells. Only in-frame clones appear in the TCRdb table, and some are missing; sequencing was by immunoSEQ multiplex PCR. This table holds about 680,000 clones, around 92% found once. The clonotype originates from a man younger than 40 in good health. Specimen: naive CD8+ T cells sorted from blood.

The CDR3 DNA follows: TGTGCCAGCAGTTTCCTTCCTAATGAAAAACTGTTTTTT. Its protein product is CASSFLPNEKLFF. The chain combines TRBV28 with TRBJ1-4; D gene unclear. V dropped 3 bases and J dropped 3 bases, with 5 bases sitting between them. CDR1 MDHEN and CDR2 SYDVKM come from the germline V gene. CDR3 length: 13 residues.